These 10 T cell receptor beta chains share one sample of origin, sequenced in a study of blood T cell repertoires in COVID-19. The table came from immunoSEQ multiplex PCR; TCRdb's copy has only in-frame clones and leaves some out. This table holds roughly 240,000 clones, roughly 86% found once. What was sequenced was peripheral blood. The receptor set was obtained from a man between 18 and 35 years old with active or convalescent COVID-19.

The genes are TRBV6-6 and TRBJ2-3; TRBD2 matches at 12 bases. CDR1 is MNHNY, CDR2 SVGAGI, per germline (reference sequence). Unmatched junction bases numbered 5, after V lost 5 bases and J lost 2 bases. This CDR3 has 16 amino acids. The DNA for the CDR3 is TGTGCCAGCAGTCCTGGACTAGCGGGGCTCACAGATACGCAGTATTTT. Its translation: CASSPGLAGLTDTQYF.

This chain connects TRBV9 to TRBJ2-5; D unclear. CDR1 and CDR2 from the germline V gene are SGDLS and YYNGEE. The CDR3 has 14 amino acids. Trimming shortened V by 0 bases and J by 1 base, and 7 bases separated the two germline ends. The CDR3 reads CASSVDNGQETQYF. CDR3 bases: TGTGCCAGCAGCGTAGATAACGGCCAAGAGACCCAGTACTTC.

J is TRBJ2-3 and V is TRBV11-2, with TRBD1 as a possible D gene (5 bases). Germline V gene sequence: CDR1 SGHAT, CDR2 FQNNGV. V was shortened by 5 bases and J by 2 bases, with 17 bases between the two germline ends. The CDR3 sequence is 16 residues long. CDR3 sequence: CASSRYPQEFTDTQYF. As DNA, the CDR3 is TGTGCCAGCAGCCGTTACCCACAGGAGTTCACAGATACGCAGTATTTT.

This clone was observed a handful of times. The genes are TRBV29-1 and TRBJ1-3; D unresolved. Germline lookup yields CDR1 SQVTM and CDR2 ANQGSEA. The CDR3 consists of 13 residues. The ends were cut back, 1 base at V and 3 bases at J, with 7 bases in the middle. Written as DNA, the CDR3 is TGCAGCGTTGAAGGGCCGATTGGAAACACCATATATTTT. Translating it yields CSVEGPIGNTIYF.

The rearrangement joins TRBV10-1 to TRBJ2-1; 7 bases are a match to TRBD1. The CDR3 has 15 residues. V trimming: 1 base; J trimming: 8 bases; junction bases outside the gene matches: 8. CDR1 and CDR2 (germline): WNHNN, SYGVQD (reference sequence). The CDR3 loop reads CASSEFTGDFHEQFF. The CDR3 nucleotides read TGCGCCAGCAGTGAGTTCACAGGGGATTTCCATGAGCAGTTCTTC.

The V gene is TRBV23-1, the J gene TRBJ1-4, with a possible D match to TRBD1 (6 bases). TRBV23-1 is classed as an ORF, of uncertain function. The V gene lost 2 bases and the J gene lost 7 bases, with 14 bases spanning the gap. There are 15 residues in the CDR3. The CDR3 loop is CASSQVGGVVEKLFF. The CDR3 region has the DNA TGCGCCAGCAGTCAAGTAGGGGGAGTGGTTGAAAAACTGTTTTTT.

CDR3 in DNA: TGTGCCAGCAGCTCGTACGCACAGGGCAACAATGAGCAGTTCTTC. Amino acids: CASSSYAQGNNEQFF. J is TRBJ2-1 and V is TRBV11-3, with TRBD1 as a possible D gene (6 bases). Germline CDR1 SGHNT, CDR2 YENEEA. Trimming took 4 bases from V and 5 from J, leaving 15 bases between them. The CDR3 contains 15 residues.

The V gene is TRBV10-2, the J gene TRBJ1-5; D remains unclear. CDR3 length equals 15 residues. The V and J ends lost 2 bases and 7 bases respectively, with 15 bases between them. In germline, CDR1 is WSHSY, CDR2 SAAADI. CDR3 nucleotide sequence: TGCGCCAGCAGTGAGGGCACCCTTGCCCAGCAGCCCCAGCATTTT. It yields the protein CASSEGTLAQQPQHF.

V gene TRBV6-5 combines with J gene TRBJ1-1; TRBD1 matches at 9 bases. The V gene end was trimmed by 5 bases and the J gene end by 3 bases; junction bases not matched to a gene: 4. This CDR3 contains 14 residues. CDR1 and CDR2 from the germline V gene are MNHEY and SVGAGI. The CDR3 region is CASSHRGLDTEAFF. CDR3 in DNA: TGTGCCAGCAGTCACAGGGGGCTGGACACTGAAGCTTTCTTT.

This chain links TRBV27 with TRBJ2-1; 7 bases align to TRBD2. CDR1 and CDR2 from the germline V gene are MNHEY and SMNVEV (reference sequence). The CDR3 runs 14 residues. With 4 bases clipped from V and 5 bases from J, the junction kept 5 bases outside the gene matches. The CDR3 region is CASSSSGMNNEQFF. CDR3 in DNA: TGTGCCAGCAGTTCTAGCGGAATGAACAATGAGCAGTTCTTC.